This passage covers 10 T cell receptor beta chains from one sample sequenced in a study of spatial heterogeneity in lung cancer (dated by TCRdb to about 2019). The library relied on 5' RACE. Data came from a NextSeq 500. Clones were called with MiXCR by TCRdb after fastp trimmed the public reads at Q25, and only in-frame beta chains were retained. Every distinct CDR3 protein forms one entry, paired with its most common genes and DNA. In this sample the table shows more than 950 distinct CDR3 sequences, less than 15% of which occur a single time. The leading ten clones occupy 9.5% to 12% of the sample. The time point label on this specimen signifies: sample taken at primary tumor resection. The specimen comprised normal lung tissue next to the tumor, sampled at surgery. All receptors derive from a female donor with early-stage non-small cell lung cancer.

This clonotype is medium-sized (0.01 to 0.1%) in the sample. The library was prepared for alpha chains; this beta chain is a stray read, so its frequency means little. This chain links TRBV10-3 with TRBJ2-3; D perhaps matches TRBD1 (6 bases). The CDR3 runs 15 residues. Germline V CDR1 and CDR2: ENHRY, SYGVKD. V lost 2 bases, J lost 2 bases, and 11 bases lay in between. The CDR3 sequence is CAISEGGSFTDTQYF. As DNA, the CDR3 is TGTGCCATCAGTGAGGGGGGCTCATTCACAGATACGCAGTATTTT.

By proportion, this clonotype is large. Since the library was made to target alpha chains, this beta chain is a stray read and its abundance is not meaningful. The chain joins TRBV6-2 or TRBV6-3 to TRBJ2-5, with a weak D call TRBD2 (6 bases). The V and J ends lost 8 bases and 0 bases respectively, with 10 bases between them. Germline V CDR1 and CDR2: MNHEY, SVGEGT. The CDR3 length is 13 residues. This CDR3 reads CASRGLNQETQYF. The CDR3 DNA follows: TGTGCCAGCCGCGGACTAAACCAAGAGACCCAGTACTTC.

The table lists this clonotype with a few counts. Because the library targeted alpha chains, this beta chain is an off-target read whose size means little. V is TRBV6-5 and J is TRBJ2-6, with no clear D. Germline assignment: CDR1 MNHEY and CDR2 SVGAGI. This CDR3 is 14 amino acids long. The V and J ends lost 6 bases and 12 bases respectively, with 18 bases between them. The CDR3 coding sequence is TGTGCCAGCAGATCGGAGCCCAGCCGCAGCGTCCTGACTTTC. Amino acid sequence: CASRSEPSRSVLTF.

Relative to its sample, this clonotype is large (0.1 to 1%). A library made for alpha chains picked up this beta chain off target, so its size means little. V usage is TRBV18 and J usage is TRBJ2-1; 10 bases line up with TRBD2. Germline V gene lookup returns CDR1 KGHSH and CDR2 LQKENI. The CDR3 spans 14 residues. With V trimmed by 3 bases and J by 9 bases, 5 bases remained unmatched. The CDR3, as DNA: TGTGCCAGCTCACCCGGGACTAGCGAAAGTGAGCAGTTCTTC. Its translation is CASSPGTSESEQFF.

In the case of this clonotype: Since it is a stray read in a library aimed at alpha chains, this beta chain has a size that is not meaningful. The CDR3 spells CREGEFSTNEKLFF. The CDR3 DNA is TGCAGGGAGGGGGAGTTTTCAACTAATGAAAAACTGTTTTTT. This sequence joins TRBV29-1 and TRBJ1-4; D possibly corresponds to TRBD1 (6 bases). Looked up from germline, CDR1 is SQVTM and CDR2 is ANQGSEA. The CDR3 runs 14 residues.

Comment on this clonotype: The library was built for alpha chains, so this beta chain is an off-target read and its size means little. The chain combines TRBV4-3 with TRBJ2-5; D not resolved. Germline V gene sequence: CDR1 LGHNA, CDR2 YSLEER. This CDR3 is 16 amino acids long. Trimming removed 0 bases at V and 2 bases at J, with 13 bases between. CDR3 sequence reads: CASSQDFRRFQETQYF. The CDR3 DNA reads as TGCGCCAGCAGCCAAGATTTTCGACGGTTTCAAGAGACCCAGTACTTC.

By its share, this clonotype is large. A library prepared for alpha chains yielded this beta chain as an off-target read; its size is of little meaning. In nucleotides, the CDR3 is TGTGCCAGCAGCTTAACGGGGGCAGGGGCAGATACGCAGTATTTT. This gives the protein CASSLTGAGADTQYF. The V call is TRBV11-2, the J call TRBJ2-3, with D perhaps given as TRBD1 or TRBD2 (6 bases each). The germline V gene encodes CDR1 SGHAT and CDR2 FQNNGV. V was pared by 2 bases and J by 4 bases, with 13 bases between. There are 15 residues in the CDR3.

Only a few counts were recorded for this clonotype. For a library built for alpha chains, this beta chain is a stray read; little rests on its size. The J gene is TRBJ2-3, the V gene TRBV5-1; 11 positions agree with TRBD1. Germline V gene sequence: CDR1 SGHRS, CDR2 YFSETQ. The CDR3 sequence is 17 residues long. J gave up 4 bases and V 3 bases, and 10 bases lay outside the gene matches. CDR3 loop: CASSSYVRTGGADTQYF. The CDR3 nucleotides are TGCGCCAGCAGCTCCTACGTCCGGACAGGGGGCGCAGATACGCAGTATTTT.

This clonotype is categorized as medium-sized (0.01 to 0.1%). The library was designed around alpha chains, so this beta chain is a stray read whose abundance carries little weight. This chain links TRBV7-6 with TRBJ2-2; 9 bases are shared with TRBD2. J lost 6 bases, V lost 5 bases, and 7 bases had no gene match. There are 15 residues in the CDR3. Germline V CDR1 and CDR2: SGHVS, FNYEAQ. CDR3 protein: CASSPNSGGAGELFF. CDR3 bases: TGTGCCAGCAGCCCAAATAGCGGGGGAGCCGGGGAGCTGTTTTTT.

A word on this clonotype: This beta chain is a stray sequence in a library constructed for alpha chains; its clone size is not meaningful. The chain links TRBV19 to TRBJ2-5; TRBD1 agrees at 10 bases. Germline V gene sequence: CDR1 LNHDA, CDR2 SQIVND (reference sequence). The CDR3 loop spans 14 amino acids. V lost 6 bases to trimming and J lost 1 base; unmatched junction nucleotides: 2. CDR3 sequence (DNA): TGTGCCAGTAGCCGGGACAGGGGCCAAGAGACCCAGTACTTC. Encoded protein: CASSRDRGQETQYF. Supplemented by reference TRBV19 and TRBJ2-5, the full variable domain reads DGGITQSPKYLFRKEGQNVTLSCEQNLNHDAMYWYRQDPGQGLRLIYYSQIVNDFQKGDIAEGYSVSREKKESFPLTVTSAQKNPTAFYLCASSRDRGQETQYFGPGTRLLVL.